The T cell receptor beta chain under discussion was sequenced for a study of regulatory T cells in long-lasting Graves disease (dated by TCRdb to about 2021). About the full investigation: Newly diagnosed Graves' disease patients had taken antithyroid drugs for less than 3 months. Persistent Graves' disease patients were compared with newly diagnosed Graves' disease patients by peripheral blood TCR sequencing and RNA sequencing. The study was registered as a clinical trial and conducted in China. A total of approximately 35 samples underwent TCR sequencing: some 13 from persistent and around 20 from newly diagnosed Graves' disease patients.

Study-level results and caveats: Compared with newly diagnosed patients, persistent Graves' disease patients had lower TCR Shannon entropy and fewer highly expanded clones, which suggests clonal expansion. Sequencing and analysis were restricted to the TCR beta chain. Patients with persistent disease shared more public clonotypes (under 3,000) than newly diagnosed patients did (roughly 970). Persistent disease showed preferential use of TRBV28, TRBJ1-2 and TRBJ2-5, whereas newly diagnosed disease favored TRBV20-1 and TRBJ2-1. The authors noted that the small sample size was a limitation that may lower accuracy. The study examined only peripheral blood because the primary lesion, thyroid tissue, could not be accessed.

Library prep was done by multiplex PCR. The sequencing machine was an Illumina HiSeq 4000. TCR beta libraries were built with iRepertoire HTBI primers and Arm-PCR amplification of CDR3 regions. Before sequencing, the PCR products went through gel purification. Processing in the source paper ran as follows. A total of fewer than 70 TRBV and under 15 TRBJ segments were identified across samples and were used for gene usage analysis of CDR3 amino acid clonotypes. COPE and FqMerger were used to merge filtered high-quality paired reads into contigs. BLAST was used to align contigs to the IMGT TRBV, TRBD and TRBJ reference genes, and CDR3 was defined following IMGT. Any clonotype with a frequency above 0.1% was counted as a highly expanded clone. Shannon entropy was used to measure repertoire diversity, and the Gini coefficient was used to measure V-J evenness. A clonotype found in more than one individual was treated as public. In TCRdb, the public reads were trimmed at Q25 with fastp and aligned with MiXCR, with productive beta chains retained. Each record represents a unique CDR3 protein, reported with the most common genes and DNA among its rows. The V and J calls shown here were made by TCRdb, not taken from the authors' results. This sample has 200,000 to 250,000 distinct CDR3 sequences in its table, and about 17% of those were observed once. The top ten constitute about 20% of the sample.

The intended sense of this specimen's time point label: newly diagnosed GD, antithyroid drugs for less than 3 months. RNA was extracted from PBMCs in TRIzol for both TCR sequencing and RNA sequencing. The diagnosis of Graves' disease was made according to American Thyroid Association guidelines. Recruitment of patients was carried out at an endocrinology department in Xi'an, China. From each patient, 7.5 to 10 milliliters of peripheral blood was collected into an EDTA anticoagulant tube. Ficoll Paque Plus density gradient separation was used to isolate PBMCs, and no further T cell sorting was done. An Agilent 2100 Bioanalyzer and agarose gel were used to check RNA quality, while a NanoDrop 2000 measured RNA concentration. In the case of this clonotype: Its antigen remains unidentified. Since a much larger clone is just one base distant, this may be a read error.

The germline V gene provides CDR1 SGDLS and CDR2 YYNGEE. CDR3 length: 13 amino acids, cysteine to phenylalanine. Left in the record is the CDR3 DNA by itself, 39 bases read in frame from the first base. The rearrangement combines TRBV9 with TRBJ1-1; 7 bases in the middle match TRBD1. The sample in question was peripheral blood mononuclear cells (PBMCs), obtained at new diagnosis, from a patient treated with antithyroid drugs. The source is a female donor with Graves disease. This receptor carries the CDR3 CASSATQGTEVFF. Here is the DNA: TGTGCCAGCAGCGCCACACAGGGGACTGAAGTTTTCTTT.